This T cell receptor (beta chain) was documented in a study of T cells after yellow fever vaccination. Notes on the study in general: Although the secondary response was weaker, it peaked faster, at day 5 versus 15.

This clonotype was observed a few times. Its antigen is not identified. Per germline, CDR1 SGHVS and CDR2 FQNEAQ. The CDR3 length is 15 residues. V was pared by 3 bases and J by 6 bases, with 16 bases between. A universal primer site and UMIs were added as TCR cDNA was made by 5'RACE template switching. TCRdb independently ran MiXCR on the 5' RACE reads; one entry per CDR3 protein. The sample yields hundreds of thousands of distinct CDR3 sequences, about a fifth seen once. The source is a man aged 18-30 years who received the YFV17D yellow fever vaccine. This sample comprised PBMCs, obtained roughly 23 days after the first yellow fever vaccination. This chain connects TRBV7-8 to TRBJ2-3; D possibly corresponds to TRBD2 (6 bases). CDR3 coding DNA: TGTGCCAGCAGCTTGCCACAGGCGGGGTCTGATACGCAGTATTTT. It encodes CASSLPQAGSDTQYF.